The clone carrying this T cell receptor beta chain was detected many times. Its cognate antigen is unknown. Each single cDNA molecule received a unique molecular identifier. TCRdb reprocessed the 5' RACE reads with MiXCR, giving one entry per CDR3 protein. This sample has some 30,000 distinct CDR3 sequences, with roughly 6% found just once. Germline V CDR1 and CDR2: LNHDA, SQIVND (reference sequence). The CDR3 length is 15 residues. V shed 0 bases and J shed 0 bases, with 6 bases lying between them. These data belong to a study of early T cells in non-severe SARS-CoV-2 infection. Study outcomes and limitations: Missing private and CD4 specificities, VDJdb matching favored anti-spike CD8 responses.

Sequences were obtained from whole blood. The chain is built from TRBV19 and TRBJ1-5, with a weak D call TRBD1 (6 bases). This clonotype was sampled from an adult who was a healthcare worker with PCR-confirmed SARS-CoV-2 infection or an uninfected control (not recorded which). In DNA, the CDR3 is TGTGCCAGTAGTATAGAGGGGGCTAGCAATCAGCCCCAGCATTTT. This sequence encodes CASSIEGASNQPQHF.